The 12 T cell receptor beta chains presented below share a single source sample, sequenced in a study of CD8 T cells in Susac syndrome. An amount of RNA that ranged from roughly 0.45 to 1 ug was reverse transcribed with random hexamers. TCRdb reanalysed the immunoSEQ multiplex PCR reads using MiXCR and keeps one entry per CDR3 protein. The data hold about 60,000 distinct CDR3 sequences, with more than 80% observed a single time. The sequenced material came from CD8+ T cells from PBMCs. These receptors originate from a human donor in good health.

The CDR3 DNA is TGTGCCAGCAGTGATTTTGGGGACAGGGAGAACACTGAAGCTTTCTTT. Its translation is CASSDFGDRENTEAFF. J is TRBJ1-1 and V is TRBV2; 9 nucleotides agree with TRBD1. This CDR3 comprises 16 residues. V gave up 3 bases and J gave up 1 base; unmatched junction bases: 6. Germline V gene lookup returns CDR1 SNHLY and CDR2 FYNNEI.

The chain uses TRBV12-3 or TRBV12-4 and TRBJ2-3, with 8 bases aligning to TRBD2. The J segment lost 3 bases and the V segment lost 5 bases, leaving 13 bases of the junction unmatched. CDR3 length: 17 residues. Here the CDR3 DNA reads TGTGCCAGCAGTGGCCTCGATGCGGGGGGCAGGACAGATACGCAGTATTTT. Translated, it gives CASSGLDAGGRTDTQYF.

This clonotype has only a few counts. This chain links TRBV9 with TRBJ2-7; 8 bases map to TRBD2. CDR1 is SGDLS, CDR2 YYNGEE, per germline. The CDR3 has 14 residues. The V segment lost 0 bases and the J segment 5 bases; nucleotides outside the gene matches: 4. This CDR3 is CASSVGPAGDEQYF. Written as DNA, the CDR3 is TGTGCCAGCAGCGTAGGTCCAGCGGGAGACGAGCAGTACTTC.

The genes are TRBV7-9 and TRBJ1-1; the D is unclear. The CDR3 sequence is 12 residues long. Trimming removed 5 bases from V and 8 bases from J, with 12 bases in between. CDR1 is SEHNR and CDR2 is FQNEAQ in the germline V gene (reference sequence). CDR3 in amino acids: CASSMEGNEAFF. As DNA, the CDR3 is TGTGCCAGCAGCATGGAGGGCAACGAAGCTTTCTTT.

The rearrangement joins TRBV6-2 or TRBV6-3 to TRBJ2-7; maybe TRBD2 (5 bases). Germline assignment: CDR1 MNHEY and CDR2 SVGEGT. CDR3 length: 14 amino acids. V lost 0 bases and J 3 bases, leaving 9 bases between the germline ends. The CDR3 nucleotides read TGTGCCAGCAGTTACTCAGCGGAGATCTACGAGCAGTACTTC. This codes for CASSYSAEIYEQYF.

The chain combines TRBV7-9 with TRBJ2-2; D call uncertain. The CDR3 has 12 residues. V lost 6 bases to trimming and J lost 9 bases, with 11 bases between them. Looked up from germline, CDR1 is SEHNR and CDR2 is FQNEAQ (reference sequence). CDR3 amino acids: CASRSAAWELFF. CDR3 coding DNA: TGTGCCAGCAGATCGGCCGCCTGGGAGCTGTTTTTT. The entire variable domain, with the rest obtained from reference TRBV7-9 and TRBJ2-2, is as follows: DTGVSQNPRHKITKRGQNVTFRCDPISEHNRLYWYRQTLGQGPEFLTYFQNEAQLEKSRLLSDRFSAERPKGSFSTLEIQRTEQGDSAMYLCASRSAAWELFFGEGSRLTVL.

V and J are TRBV5-1 and TRBJ2-1; D is perhaps TRBD1 (6 bases). Germline V gene sequence: CDR1 SGHRS, CDR2 YFSETQ. The ends were cut back, 0 bases at V and 4 bases at J, with 11 bases in the middle. CDR3 length equals 15 residues. CDR3 bases: TGCGCCAGCAGCTTGGCAGGGGAACGATACAATGAGCAGTTCTTC. This gives the protein CASSLAGERYNEQFF.

V is TRBV4-1 and J is TRBJ1-5; D perhaps matches TRBD1 (5 bases). CDR1 is MGHRA, CDR2 YSYEKL, per germline. V was shortened by 3 bases and J by 7 bases, with 7 bases between the two germline ends. CDR3 length: 12 amino acids. CDR3 protein: CASSHGDQPQHF. The DNA of the CDR3 is TGCGCCAGCAGCCACGGGGACCAGCCCCAGCATTTT.

This clonotype was recorded only once. The genes are TRBV29-1 and TRBJ1-1; D gene ambiguous. V gave up 7 bases and J gave up 3 bases, with 9 bases separating them. This CDR3 comprises 11 residues. Looked up from germline, CDR1 is SQVTM and CDR2 is ANQGSEA. This chain's CDR3 is CSAPADTEAFF. CDR3 in DNA: TGCAGCGCCCCAGCGGACACTGAAGCTTTCTTT.

The rearrangement joins TRBV20-1 to TRBJ1-2, with unresolved D. The germline V and J ends were trimmed by 7 bases and 0 bases, with 12 bases remaining between them. Germline values: CDR1 DFQATT, CDR2 SNEGSKA (reference sequence). This CDR3 has 13 residues. CDR3 DNA sequence: TGCAGTGTGGTTTTTACCACTAACTATGGCTACACCTTC. Encoded protein: CSVVFTTNYGYTF.

The V call is TRBV28, the J call TRBJ2-2; D is perhaps TRBD1 (5 bases). The V end was cut by 5 bases, the J end by 3 bases, with 22 bases between. Germline lookup yields CDR1 MDHEN and CDR2 SYDVKM. The CDR3 sequence is 18 residues long. CDR3: CASSTPTPRGRYTGELFF. DNA of the CDR3: TGTGCCAGCAGTACTCCTACCCCAAGGGGAAGGTACACCGGGGAGCTGTTTTTT.

This clonotype was picked up one time. The chain carries TRBV9 and TRBJ1-6; no firm D call. V shed 0 bases and J shed 8 bases, with 9 bases lying between them. Germline values: CDR1 SGDLS, CDR2 YYNGEE. The CDR3 consists of 14 residues. In DNA, the CDR3 is TGTGCCAGCAGCGTAGAGGCGCGAGATTCACCCCTCCACTTT. Translated: CASSVEARDSPLHF.